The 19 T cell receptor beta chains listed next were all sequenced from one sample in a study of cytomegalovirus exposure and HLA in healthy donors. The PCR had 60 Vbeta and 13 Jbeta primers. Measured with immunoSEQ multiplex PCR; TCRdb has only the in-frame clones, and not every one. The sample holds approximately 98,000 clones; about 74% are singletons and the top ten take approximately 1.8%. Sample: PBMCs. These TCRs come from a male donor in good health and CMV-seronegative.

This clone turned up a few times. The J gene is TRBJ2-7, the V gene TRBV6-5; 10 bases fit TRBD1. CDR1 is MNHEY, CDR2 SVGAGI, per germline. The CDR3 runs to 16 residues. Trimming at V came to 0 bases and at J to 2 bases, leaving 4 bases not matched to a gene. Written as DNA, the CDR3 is TGTGCCAGCAGTTACTCTGGACAGGGGGAAACCTACGAGCAGTACTTC. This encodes CASSYSGQGETYEQYF.

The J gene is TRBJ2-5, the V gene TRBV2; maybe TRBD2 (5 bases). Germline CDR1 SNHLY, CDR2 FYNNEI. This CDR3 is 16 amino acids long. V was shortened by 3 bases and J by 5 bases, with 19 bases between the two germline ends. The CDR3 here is CASSDMVSMERETQYF. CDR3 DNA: TGTGCCAGCAGTGATATGGTTTCTATGGAGCGGGAGACCCAGTACTTC.

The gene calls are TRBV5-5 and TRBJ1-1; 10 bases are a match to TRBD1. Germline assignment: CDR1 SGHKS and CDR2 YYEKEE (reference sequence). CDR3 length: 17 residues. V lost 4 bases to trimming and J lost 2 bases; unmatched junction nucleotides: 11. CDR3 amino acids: CASSVGQGRLGNTEAFF. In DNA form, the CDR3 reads TGTGCCAGCAGCGTGGGACAGGGGAGGTTGGGTAACACTGAAGCTTTCTTT.

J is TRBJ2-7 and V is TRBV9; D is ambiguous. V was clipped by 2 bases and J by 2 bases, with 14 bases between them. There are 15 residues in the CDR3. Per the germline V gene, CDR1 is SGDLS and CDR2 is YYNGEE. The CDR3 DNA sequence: TGTGCCAGCAGCGTGGCTCCTCAGTCCCCCTACGAGCAGTACTTC. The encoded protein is CASSVAPQSPYEQYF. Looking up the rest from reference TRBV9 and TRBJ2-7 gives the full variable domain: DSGVTQTPKHLITATGQRVTLRCSPRSGDLSVYWYQQSLDQGLQFLIQYYNGEERAKGNILERFSAQQFPDLHSELNLSSLELGDSALYFCASSVAPQSPYEQYFGPGTRLTVT.

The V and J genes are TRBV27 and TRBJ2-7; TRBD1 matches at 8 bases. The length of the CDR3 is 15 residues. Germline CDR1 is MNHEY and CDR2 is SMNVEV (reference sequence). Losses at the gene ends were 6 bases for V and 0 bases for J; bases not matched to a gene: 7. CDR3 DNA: TGTGCCAGCAGACCGAGACAGGGGAGCTCCTACGAGCAGTACTTC. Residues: CASRPRQGSSYEQYF.

The CDR3 region is CAISEFGRVGNGYTF. CDR3 bases: TGTGCCATCAGTGAGTTTGGCAGGGTAGGGAATGGCTACACCTTC. The J gene is TRBJ1-2, the V gene TRBV10-3; TRBD1 is a possible D gene (5 bases). The CDR3 consists of 15 residues. The germline V and J ends were trimmed by 1 base and 6 bases, with 15 bases remaining between them. Germline CDR1 reads ENHRY; CDR2 reads SYGVKD.

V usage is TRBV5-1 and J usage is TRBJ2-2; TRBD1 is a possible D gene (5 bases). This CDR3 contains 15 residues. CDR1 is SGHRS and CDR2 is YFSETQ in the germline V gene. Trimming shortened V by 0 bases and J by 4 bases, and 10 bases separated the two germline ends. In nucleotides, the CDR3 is TGCGCCAGCAGCTTGGGGGGCAGGGTCACCGGGGAGCTGTTTTTT. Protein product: CASSLGGRVTGELFF.

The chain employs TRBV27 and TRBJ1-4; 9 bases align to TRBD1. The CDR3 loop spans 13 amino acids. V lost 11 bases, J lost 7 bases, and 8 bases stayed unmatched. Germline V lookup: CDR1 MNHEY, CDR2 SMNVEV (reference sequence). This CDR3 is CASGQGLGEKLFF. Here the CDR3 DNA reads TGTGCCTCCGGACAGGGGCTAGGTGAAAAACTGTTTTTT.

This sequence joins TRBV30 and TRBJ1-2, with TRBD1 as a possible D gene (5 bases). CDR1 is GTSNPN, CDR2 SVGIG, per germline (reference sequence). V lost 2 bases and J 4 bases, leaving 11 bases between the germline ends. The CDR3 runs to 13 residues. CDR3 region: CAWSLGLLYGYTF. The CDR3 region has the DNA TGTGCCTGGAGTTTGGGACTTCTCTATGGCTACACCTTC.

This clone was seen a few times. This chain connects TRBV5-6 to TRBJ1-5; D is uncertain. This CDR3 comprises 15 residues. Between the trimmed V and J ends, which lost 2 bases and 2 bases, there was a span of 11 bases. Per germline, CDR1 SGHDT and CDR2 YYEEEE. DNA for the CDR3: TGTGCCAGCAGCTTTTCTCCAGTTGGCAATCAGCCCCAGCATTTT. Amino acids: CASSFSPVGNQPQHF.

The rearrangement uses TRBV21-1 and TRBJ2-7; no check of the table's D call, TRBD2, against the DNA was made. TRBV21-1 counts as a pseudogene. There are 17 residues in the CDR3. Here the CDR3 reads CASSWGLAGLDSYEQYF. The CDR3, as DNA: TGTGCCAGCAGCTGGGGACTAGCGGGACTAGACTCCTACGAGCAGTACTTC.

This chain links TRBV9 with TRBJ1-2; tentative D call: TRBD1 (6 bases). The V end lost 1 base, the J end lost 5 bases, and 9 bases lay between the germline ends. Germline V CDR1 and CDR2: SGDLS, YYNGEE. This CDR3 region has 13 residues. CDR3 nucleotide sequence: TGTGCCAGCAGCGTATCGGACAGTTATGGCTACACCTTC. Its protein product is CASSVSDSYGYTF.

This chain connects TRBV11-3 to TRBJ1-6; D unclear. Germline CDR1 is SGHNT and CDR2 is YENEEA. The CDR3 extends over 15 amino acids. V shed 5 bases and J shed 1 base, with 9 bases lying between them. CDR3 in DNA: TGTGCCAGCAGCCAGGTTAGGTCCTATAATTCACCCCTCCACTTT. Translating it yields CASSQVRSYNSPLHF.

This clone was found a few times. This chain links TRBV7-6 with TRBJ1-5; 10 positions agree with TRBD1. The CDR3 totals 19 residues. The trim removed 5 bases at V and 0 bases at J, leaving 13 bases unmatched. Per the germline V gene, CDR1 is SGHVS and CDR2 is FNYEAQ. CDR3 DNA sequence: TGTGCCAGCAGCCAAAACCCGGGACAGGGGCAACATAGCAATCAGCCCCAGCATTTT. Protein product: CASSQNPGQGQHSNQPQHF. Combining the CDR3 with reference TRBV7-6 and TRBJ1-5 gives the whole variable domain GAGVSQSPRYKVTKRGQDVALRCDPISGHVSLYWYRQALGQGPEFLTYFNYEAQQDKSGLPNDRFSAERPEGSISTLTIQRTEQRDSAMYRCASSQNPGQGQHSNQPQHFGDGTRLSIL.

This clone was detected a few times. The CDR3 nucleotides are TGTGCCAGCAGCCCCGGCCTGGGGGCGCAAAGTGTCTATGGCTACACCTTC. This gives the protein CASSPGLGAQSVYGYTF. The genes are TRBV9 and TRBJ1-2; the D gene is possibly TRBD1 (6 bases). CDR3 length: 17 residues. From germline, CDR1 is SGDLS and CDR2 YYNGEE. V was trimmed by 4 bases and J by 4 bases, leaving 23 bases between them.

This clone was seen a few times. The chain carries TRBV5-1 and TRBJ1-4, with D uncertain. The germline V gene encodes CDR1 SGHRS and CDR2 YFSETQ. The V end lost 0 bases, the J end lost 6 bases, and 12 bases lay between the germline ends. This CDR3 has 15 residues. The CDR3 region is CASSLGSLEYEKLFF. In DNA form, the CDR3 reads TGCGCCAGCAGCTTGGGGTCACTGGAGTATGAAAAACTGTTTTTT.

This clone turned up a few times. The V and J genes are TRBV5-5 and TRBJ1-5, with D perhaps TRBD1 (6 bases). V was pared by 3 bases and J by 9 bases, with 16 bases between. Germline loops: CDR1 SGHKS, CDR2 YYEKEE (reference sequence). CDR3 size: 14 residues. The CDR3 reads CASSSMTGLGPQHF. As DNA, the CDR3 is TGTGCCAGCAGCTCAATGACAGGCTTGGGGCCCCAGCATTTT.

CDR3 bases: TGTGCCATCAGCGCTCCCGGACAGGGGGGAACCGGGGAGCTGTTTTTT. Its translation is CAISAPGQGGTGELFF. The chain uses TRBV10-3 and TRBJ2-2; 10 bases agree with TRBD1. This CDR3 has 16 residues. Germline V CDR1 and CDR2: ENHRY, SYGVKD. V lost 6 bases, J lost 5 bases, and 9 bases stayed unmatched.

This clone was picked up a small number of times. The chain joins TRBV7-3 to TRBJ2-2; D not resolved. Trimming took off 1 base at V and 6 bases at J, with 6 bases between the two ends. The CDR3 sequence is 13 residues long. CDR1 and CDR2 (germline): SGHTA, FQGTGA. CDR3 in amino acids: CASSLILAGELFF. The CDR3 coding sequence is TGTGCCAGCAGCTTAATTCTAGCCGGGGAGCTGTTTTTT. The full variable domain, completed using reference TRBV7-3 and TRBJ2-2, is GAGVSQTPSNKVTEKGKYVELRCDPISGHTALYWYRQSLGQGPEFLIYFQGTGAADDSGLPNDRFFAVRPEGSVSTLKIQRTERGDSAVYLCASSLILAGELFFGEGSRLTVL.